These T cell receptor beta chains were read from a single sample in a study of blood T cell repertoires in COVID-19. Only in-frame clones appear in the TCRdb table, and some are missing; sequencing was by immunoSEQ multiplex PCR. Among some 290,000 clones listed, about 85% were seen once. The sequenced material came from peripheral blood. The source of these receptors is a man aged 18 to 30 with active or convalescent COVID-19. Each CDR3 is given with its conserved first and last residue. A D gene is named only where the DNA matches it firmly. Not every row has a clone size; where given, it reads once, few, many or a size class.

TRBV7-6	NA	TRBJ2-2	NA	CASSLEGPGITGELFF	TGTGCCAGCAGCTTAGAGGGGCCAGGGATAACCGGGGAGCTGTTTTTT
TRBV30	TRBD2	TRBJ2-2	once	CAWNSRTPTHSGGQYTGELFF	TGTGCCTGGAACTCCAGGACACCAACACATAGCGGGGGGCAGTACACCGGGGAGCTGTTTTTT
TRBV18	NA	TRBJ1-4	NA	CASSPGTGEKLFF	TGTGCCAGCTCACCGGGAACAGGTGAAAAACTGTTTTTT
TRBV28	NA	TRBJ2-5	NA	CASSPGTPWGETQYF	TGTGCCAGCAGCCCAGGGACACCTTGGGGGGAGACCCAGTACTTC
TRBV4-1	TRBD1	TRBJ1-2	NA	CASSRNRDSNYGYTF	TGCGCCAGCAGCCGCAACCGGGACAGTAACTATGGCTACACCTTC
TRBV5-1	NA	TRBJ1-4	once	CASSLASTNEKLFF	TGCGCCAGCAGCTTGGCCTCAACTAATGAAAAACTGTTTTTT
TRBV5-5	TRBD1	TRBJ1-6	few	CASSGDRAGYNSPLHF	TGTGCCAGCAGCGGGGACAGGGCCGGCTATAATTCACCCCTCCACTTT
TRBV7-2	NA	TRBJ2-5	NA	CASSGQRGAGTQYF	TGTGCCAGCAGCGGACAAAGGGGCGCTGGGACCCAGTACTTC
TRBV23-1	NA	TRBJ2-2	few	CASFPRLDTGELFF	TGCGCCAGCTTCCCTCGACTGGACACCGGGGAGCTGTTTTTT
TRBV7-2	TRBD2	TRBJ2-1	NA	CASSLGSGRANEQFF	TGTGCCAGCAGCTTAGGTAGCGGGAGGGCCAATGAGCAGTTCTTC
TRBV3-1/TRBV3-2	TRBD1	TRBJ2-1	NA	CASSQRTGGWDEQFF	TGTGCCAGCAGCCAACGAACAGGGGGCTGGGATGAGCAGTTCTTC
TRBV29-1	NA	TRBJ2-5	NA	CSVALVTEIVQETQYF	TGCAGCGTTGCCCTGGTGACGGAGATTGTCCAAGAGACCCAGTACTTC
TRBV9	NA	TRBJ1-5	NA	CASSRDGGGQPQHF	TGTGCCAGCAGCAGGGACGGGGGAGGTCAGCCCCAGCATTTT
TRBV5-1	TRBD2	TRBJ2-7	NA	CASSPETSVPYEQYF	TGCGCCAGCAGCCCGGAGACTAGCGTGCCCTACGAGCAGTACTTC
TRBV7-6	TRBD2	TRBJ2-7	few	CASSHLAGGSYEQYF	TGTGCCAGCAGCCATCTAGCGGGGGGGTCGTACGAGCAGTACTTC
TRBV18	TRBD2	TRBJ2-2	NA	CASSSPSGGRTGELFF	TGTGCCAGCTCATCCCCTAGCGGGGGGCGGACCGGGGAGCTGTTTTTT
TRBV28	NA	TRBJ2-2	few	CASRGWANTGELFF	TGTGCCAGCCGGGGATGGGCGAACACCGGGGAGCTGTTTTTT
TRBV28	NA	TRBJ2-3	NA	CASSLGHTDTQYF	TGTGCCAGCAGTTTAGGGCACACAGATACGCAGTATTTT